The 11 T cell receptor beta chains presented below share a single source sample, sequenced in a study of molecular identifiers for immune sequencing clone quantification (dated by TCRdb to between 2017 and 2018). Library preparation was by PCR. Instrument used: Illumina HiSeq 4000. The public sequencing data were trimmed at Q25 with fastp and processed into clonotypes with MiXCR by TCRdb, which kept only in-frame beta chains. Each record represents a unique CDR3 protein, reported with the most common genes and DNA among its rows. This sample comprises around 460,000 distinct CDR3 sequences, around 21% of them detected only once. Clones ranked in the top ten supply around 0.86% of the sample. The specimen sequenced was naive CD8+ T cells from blood, with Jurkat cell RNA spiked in. The cell subset or site label on this specimen signifies: FACS-sorted CD8+CD4-CCR7+CD45RA+ naive T cells. All receptors derive from a human donor in good health. Some libraries in this study had Jurkat cell RNA spiked in.

There are a few counts of this clonotype. The chain recombines TRBV6-5 with TRBJ2-5, with 7 bases identical to TRBD2. V lost 0 bases and J lost 4; bases outside the gene matches: 2. There are 14 residues in the CDR3. Germline CDR1 is MNHEY and CDR2 is SVGAGI. The CDR3 protein is CASSYSGGGETQYF. The CDR3 nucleotides are TGTGCCAGCAGTTACTCGGGCGGGGGAGAGACCCAGTACTTC.

This clonotype appeared many times. This CDR3 is CASSFTGKNQPQHF. For the CDR3, the DNA is TGTGCCAGCAGCTTTACAGGAAAAAATCAGCCCCAGCATTTT. The J gene is TRBJ1-5, the V gene TRBV27, with a possible D match to TRBD1 (5 bases). CDR3 size: 14 residues. Germline V CDR1 and CDR2: MNHEY, SMNVEV (reference sequence). The V end was cut by 6 bases, the J end by 4 bases, with 13 bases between.

This clonotype showed up many times. This chain connects TRBV5-4 to TRBJ2-7, with D hard to call. The germline V and J ends were trimmed by 3 bases and 9 bases, with 28 bases remaining between them. Germline CDR1 SGHNT, CDR2 YYREEE (reference sequence). The CDR3 is made up of 17 amino acids. CDR3 DNA: TGTGCCAGCAGCTGGGGTGGAGTGCCCGAACAAAATCTAGGGCAGTACTTC. Translated: CASSWGGVPEQNLGQYF.

There are a few counts of this clonotype. The chain uses TRBV2 and TRBJ2-7; D not certain. Germline values: CDR1 SNHLY, CDR2 FYNNEI. This CDR3 contains 15 residues. The V end was cut by 4 bases, the J end by 0 bases, with 13 bases between. The DNA for the CDR3 is TGTGCCAGCAGTGCAGGAATGGTTCTCTCCTACGAGCAGTACTTC. Its protein product is CASSAGMVLSYEQYF.

The chain uses TRBV13 and TRBJ2-5; D is unresolved. Trimming stripped 2 bases from V and 3 bases from J, with 13 bases between. Germline V gene lookup returns CDR1 PRHDT and CDR2 FYEKMQ (reference sequence). The CDR3 spans 15 residues. The CDR3 region has the DNA TGTGCCAGCAGCTTATGGTCGGTAGGGAAAGAGACCCAGTACTTC. Protein sequence: CASSLWSVGKETQYF. The full variable domain, with the rest looked up from reference TRBV13 and TRBJ2-5, is AAGVIQSPRHLIKEKRETATLKCYPIPRHDTVYWYQQGPGQDPQFLISFYEKMQSDKGSIPDRFSAQQFSDYHSELNMSSLELGDSALYFCASSLWSVGKETQYFGPGTRLLVL.

The rearrangement joins TRBV24-1 to TRBJ2-2, with 7 bases identical to TRBD1. This CDR3 region has 16 residues. With V trimmed by 2 bases and J by 3 bases, 5 bases remained unmatched. CDR1 KGHDR and CDR2 SFDVKD come from the germline V gene. The CDR3 reads CATSDSTGTDTGELFF. The CDR3 DNA sequence: TGTGCCACCAGTGATTCGACAGGGACGGACACCGGGGAGCTGTTTTTT.

Remarks on this clonotype: The CDR3 end shows no conserved phenylalanine or tryptophan, and so a read error is likely. V and J are TRBV2 and TRBJ1-5; D is perhaps TRBD1 (6 bases). The germline V gene has CDR1 SNHLY and CDR2 FYNNEI. Deletions cut 6 bases from V and 6 bases from J, with 18 bases between. The CDR3 sequence is 15 residues long. For the CDR3, the DNA is TGTGCCAGCAGCGAACCGTTTGGGGGCACTCAGCCCCAGCATTGT. Translating gives CASSEPFGGTQPQHC.

This clonotype was seen a handful of times. This rearrangement joins TRBV20-1 to TRBJ2-3; possibly TRBD2 for D (6 bases). The V end lost 0 bases, the J end lost 3 bases, and 28 bases lay between the germline ends. Germline CDR1 and CDR2: DFQATT and SNEGSKA (reference sequence). The CDR3 has 20 amino acids. CDR3 nucleotides: TGCAGTGCTAGAGACGCGGGAAGAGGATCGACCCGACATGGGACAGATACGCAGTATTTT. This gives the protein CSARDAGRGSTRHGTDTQYF.

This clonotype has ten or more counts. The chain joins TRBV5-1 to TRBJ2-7, with TRBD1 matching 7 bases. This CDR3 is built from 15 residues. Germline V gene lookup returns CDR1 SGHRS and CDR2 YFSETQ. With 3 bases clipped from V and 5 bases from J, the junction kept 11 bases outside the gene matches. CDR3 sequence: CASSSFRDSFDEQYF. The CDR3 nucleotides are TGCGCCAGCAGCTCGTTCCGGGACAGCTTTGACGAGCAGTACTTC. Based on the CDR3 plus reference TRBV5-1 and TRBJ2-7, the full variable domain is KAGVTQTPRYLIKTRGQQVTLSCSPISGHRSVSWYQQTPGQGLQFLFEYFSETQRNKGNFPGRFSGRQFSNSRSEMNVSTLELGDSALYLCASSSFRDSFDEQYFGPGTRLTVT.

The table lists this clonotype with many counts. The rearrangement joins TRBV7-9 to TRBJ1-1, with D unresolved. Trimming pared 4 bases from V and 4 bases from J, leaving 22 bases between. Germline CDR1 is SEHNR and CDR2 is FQNEAQ (reference sequence). The CDR3 sequence is 17 residues long. As DNA, the CDR3 is TGTGCCAGCAGCTGGCCCCCCGGTAGGCAGCAAAGCACTGAAGCTTTCTTT. It specifies CASSWPPGRQQSTEAFF. The full variable domain, in which reference TRBV7-9 and TRBJ1-1 provide the parts outside the CDR3, is DTGVSQNPRHKITKRGQNVTFRCDPISEHNRLYWYRQTLGQGPEFLTYFQNEAQLEKSRLLSDRFSAERPKGSFSTLEIQRTEQGDSAMYLCASSWPPGRQQSTEAFFGQGTRLTVV.

There are many counts of this clonotype. The chain is built from TRBV4-3 and TRBJ1-1; a weak D match, TRBD1 (6 bases). Germline assignment: CDR1 LGHNA and CDR2 YSLEER. CDR3 length: 15 residues. V was clipped by 0 bases and J by 3 bases, with 11 bases between them. The CDR3 coding sequence is TGCGCCAGCAGCCAAGACAGGGGAAAGTACACTGAAGCTTTCTTT. It translates to CASSQDRGKYTEAFF.